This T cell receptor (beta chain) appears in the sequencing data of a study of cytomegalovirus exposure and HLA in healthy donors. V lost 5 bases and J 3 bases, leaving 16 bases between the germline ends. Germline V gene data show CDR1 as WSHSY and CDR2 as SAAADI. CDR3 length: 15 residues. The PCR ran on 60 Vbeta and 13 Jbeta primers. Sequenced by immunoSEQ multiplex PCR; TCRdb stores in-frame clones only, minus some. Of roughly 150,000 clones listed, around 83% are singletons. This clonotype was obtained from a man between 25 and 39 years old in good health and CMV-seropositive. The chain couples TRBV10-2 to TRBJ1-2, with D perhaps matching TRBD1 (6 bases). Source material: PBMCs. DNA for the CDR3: TGCGCCAGCAGTTGGACAGCCCGAACGGACTATGGCTACACCTTC. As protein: CASSWTARTDYGYTF.